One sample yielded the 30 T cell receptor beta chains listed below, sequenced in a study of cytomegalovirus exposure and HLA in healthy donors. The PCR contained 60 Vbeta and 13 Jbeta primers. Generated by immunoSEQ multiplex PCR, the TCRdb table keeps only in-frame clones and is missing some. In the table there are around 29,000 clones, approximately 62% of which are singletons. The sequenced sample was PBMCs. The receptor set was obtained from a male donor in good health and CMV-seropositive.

The CDR3 sequence: CSVGEREAFF. DNA of the CDR3: TGCAGCGTCGGGGAGAGGGAAGCTTTCTTT. The chain uses TRBV29-1 and TRBJ1-1; no clear D. The CDR3 is 10 residues long. V lost 6 bases and J 8 bases, leaving 10 bases between the germline ends. Germline CDR1 SQVTM, CDR2 ANQGSEA. The whole variable domain, filled in from reference TRBV29-1 and TRBJ1-1, reads SAVISQKPSRDICQRGTSLTIQCQVDSQVTMMFWYRQQPGQSLTLIATANQGSEATYESGFVIDKFPISRPNLTFSTLTVSNMSPEDSSIYLCSVGEREAFFGQGTRLTVV.

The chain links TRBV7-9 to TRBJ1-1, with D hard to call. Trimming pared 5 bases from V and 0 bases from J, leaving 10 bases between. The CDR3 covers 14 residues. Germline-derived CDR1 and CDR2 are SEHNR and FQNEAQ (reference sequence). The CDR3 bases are TGTGCCAGCAGCCGTCAACAGATGAACACTGAAGCTTTCTTT. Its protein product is CASSRQQMNTEAFF.

The CDR3 is CASSLKARSKQETQYF. The CDR3 nucleotides are TGTGCCAGCAGCTTGAAGGCTAGATCTAAGCAAGAGACCCAGTACTTC. This chain uses TRBV5-7 with TRBJ2-5; no definite D call. TRBV5-7 carries the ORF label, with uncertain function. V shed 1 base and J shed 2 bases, with 15 bases lying between them. The CDR3 consists of 16 residues.

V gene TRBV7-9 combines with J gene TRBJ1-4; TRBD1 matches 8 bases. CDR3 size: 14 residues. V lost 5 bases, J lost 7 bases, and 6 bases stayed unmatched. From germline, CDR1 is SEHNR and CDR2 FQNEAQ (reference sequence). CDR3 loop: CASSLRGLVEKLFF. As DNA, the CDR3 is TGTGCCAGCAGCCTCAGGGGGCTGGTTGAAAAACTGTTTTTT.

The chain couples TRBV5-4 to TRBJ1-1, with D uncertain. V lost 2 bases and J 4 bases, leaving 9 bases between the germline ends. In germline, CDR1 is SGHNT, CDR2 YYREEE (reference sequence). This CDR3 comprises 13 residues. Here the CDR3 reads CASSFDPGTEAFF. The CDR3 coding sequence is TGTGCCAGCAGCTTCGATCCAGGCACTGAAGCTTTCTTT.

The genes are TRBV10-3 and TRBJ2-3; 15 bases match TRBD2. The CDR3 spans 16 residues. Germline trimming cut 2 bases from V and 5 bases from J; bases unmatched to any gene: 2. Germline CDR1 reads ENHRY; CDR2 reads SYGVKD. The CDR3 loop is CAISEPGLAGGDTQYF. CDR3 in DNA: TGTGCCATCAGTGAGCCGGGACTAGCGGGAGGAGATACGCAGTATTTT.

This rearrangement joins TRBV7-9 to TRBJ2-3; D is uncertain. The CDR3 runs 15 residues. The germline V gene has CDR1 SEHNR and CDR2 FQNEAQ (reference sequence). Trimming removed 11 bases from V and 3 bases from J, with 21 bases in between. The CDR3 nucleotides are TGTGCCTCCTCGGAGAGGAGCCCTCGGACAGATACGCAGTATTTT. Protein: CASSERSPRTDTQYF. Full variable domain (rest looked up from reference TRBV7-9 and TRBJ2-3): DTGVSQNPRHKITKRGQNVTFRCDPISEHNRLYWYRQTLGQGPEFLTYFQNEAQLEKSRLLSDRFSAERPKGSFSTLEIQRTEQGDSAMYLCASSERSPRTDTQYFGPGTRLTVL.

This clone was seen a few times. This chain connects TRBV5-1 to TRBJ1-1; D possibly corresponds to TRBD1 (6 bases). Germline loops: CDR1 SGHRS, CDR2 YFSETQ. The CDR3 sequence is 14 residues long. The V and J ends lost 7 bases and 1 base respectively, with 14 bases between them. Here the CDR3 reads CASGPGTPNTEAFF. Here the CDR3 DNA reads TGCGCCAGCGGTCCAGGGACACCGAACACTGAAGCTTTCTTT.

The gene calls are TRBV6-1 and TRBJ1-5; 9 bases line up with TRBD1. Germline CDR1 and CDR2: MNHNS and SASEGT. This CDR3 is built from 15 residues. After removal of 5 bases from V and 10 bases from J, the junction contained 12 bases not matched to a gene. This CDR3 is CASSNPGTGFDPQHF. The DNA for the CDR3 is TGTGCCAGCAGTAACCCTGGGACAGGGTTTGATCCCCAGCATTTT.

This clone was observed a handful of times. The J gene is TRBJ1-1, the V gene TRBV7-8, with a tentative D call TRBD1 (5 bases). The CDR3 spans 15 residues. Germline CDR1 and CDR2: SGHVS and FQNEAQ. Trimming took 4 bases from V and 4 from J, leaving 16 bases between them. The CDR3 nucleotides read TGTGCCAGCAGCTCCCGCGGCGTCGGGGGCACTGAAGCTTTCTTT. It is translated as CASSSRGVGGTEAFF.

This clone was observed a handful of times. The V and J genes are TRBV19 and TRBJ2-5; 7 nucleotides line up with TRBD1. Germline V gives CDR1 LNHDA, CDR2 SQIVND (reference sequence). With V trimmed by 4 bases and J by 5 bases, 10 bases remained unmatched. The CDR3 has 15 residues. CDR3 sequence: CASSRYTGDGETQYF. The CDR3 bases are TGTGCCAGTAGTAGATATACAGGGGATGGCGAGACCCAGTACTTC. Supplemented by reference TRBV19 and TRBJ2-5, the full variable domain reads DGGITQSPKYLFRKEGQNVTLSCEQNLNHDAMYWYRQDPGQGLRLIYYSQIVNDFQKGDIAEGYSVSREKKESFPLTVTSAQKNPTAFYLCASSRYTGDGETQYFGPGTRLLVL.

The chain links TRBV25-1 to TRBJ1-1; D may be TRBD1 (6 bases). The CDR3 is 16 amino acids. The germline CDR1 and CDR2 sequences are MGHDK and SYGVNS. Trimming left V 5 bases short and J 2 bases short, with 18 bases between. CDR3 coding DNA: TGTGCCAGCAGTTTACTTACAGGGAGGGGAAACACTGAAGCTTTCTTT. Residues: CASSLLTGRGNTEAFF. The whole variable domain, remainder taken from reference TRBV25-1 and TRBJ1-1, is EADIYQTPRYLVIGTGKKITLECSQTMGHDKMYWYQQDPGMELHLIHYSYGVNSTEKGDLSSESTVSRIRTEHFPLTLESARPSHTSQYLCASSLLTGRGNTEAFFGQGTRLTVV.

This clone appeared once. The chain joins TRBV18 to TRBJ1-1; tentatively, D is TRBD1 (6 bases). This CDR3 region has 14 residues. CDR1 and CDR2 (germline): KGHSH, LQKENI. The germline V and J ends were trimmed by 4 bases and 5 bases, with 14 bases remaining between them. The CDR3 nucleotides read TGTGCCAGCTCACGTACAGGGTTTAGGACTGAAGCTTTCTTT. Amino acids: CASSRTGFRTEAFF.

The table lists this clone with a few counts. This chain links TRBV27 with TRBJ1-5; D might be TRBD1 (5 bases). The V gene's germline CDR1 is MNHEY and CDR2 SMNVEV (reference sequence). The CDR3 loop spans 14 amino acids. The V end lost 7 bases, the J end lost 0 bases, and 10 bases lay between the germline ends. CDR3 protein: CASKGQNSNQPQHF. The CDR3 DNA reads TGTGCCAGCAAGGGGCAGAATAGCAATCAGCCCCAGCATTTT.

The CDR3 region has the DNA TGTGCCAGCAGTGGAGACAGGGGGTACAATGAGCAGTTCTTC. Protein sequence: CASSGDRGYNEQFF. The V gene is TRBV2, the J gene TRBJ2-1, with 9 bases identical to TRBD1. The length of the CDR3 is 14 residues. Germline V CDR1 and CDR2: SNHLY, FYNNEI. The V and J ends lost 4 bases and 4 bases, in that order; junction bases with no gene match: 2.

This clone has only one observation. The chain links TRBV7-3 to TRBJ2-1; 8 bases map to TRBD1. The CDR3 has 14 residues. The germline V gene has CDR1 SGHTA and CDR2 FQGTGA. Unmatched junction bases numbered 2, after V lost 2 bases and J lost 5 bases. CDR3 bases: TGTGCCAGCAGCTTAGGACAGGGCAACAATGAGCAGTTCTTC. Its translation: CASSLGQGNNEQFF.

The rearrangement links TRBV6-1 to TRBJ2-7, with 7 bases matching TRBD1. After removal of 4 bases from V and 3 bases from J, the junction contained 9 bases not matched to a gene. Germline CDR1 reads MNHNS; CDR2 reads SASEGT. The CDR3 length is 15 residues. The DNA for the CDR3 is TGTGCCAGCAGTGCTTACAGGGGTTTTGGCTACGAGCAGTACTTC. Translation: CASSAYRGFGYEQYF.

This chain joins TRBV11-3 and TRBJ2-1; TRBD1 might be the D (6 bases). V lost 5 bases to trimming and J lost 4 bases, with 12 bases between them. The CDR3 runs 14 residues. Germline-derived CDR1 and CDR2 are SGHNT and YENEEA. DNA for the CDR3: TGTGCCAGCAGCCGTGGGACATTTTACAATGAGCAGTTCTTC. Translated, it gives CASSRGTFYNEQFF.

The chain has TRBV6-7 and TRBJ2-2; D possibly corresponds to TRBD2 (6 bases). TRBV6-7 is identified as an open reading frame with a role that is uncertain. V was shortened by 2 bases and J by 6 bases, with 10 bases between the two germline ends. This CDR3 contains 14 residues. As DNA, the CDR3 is TGTGCCAGCAGTTACCCGGGGGAGGCCGGGGAGCTGTTTTTT. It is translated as CASSYPGEAGELFF.

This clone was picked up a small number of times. The CDR3 nucleotides read TGTGCCAGCAAGACAGGGGGCGCCTTCTATGGCTACACCTTC. It is translated as CASKTGGAFYGYTF. This chain joins TRBV28 and TRBJ1-2; 10 positions match TRBD1. V trimming: 7 bases; J trimming: 4 bases; junction bases outside the gene matches: 6. The length of the CDR3 is 14 residues. From germline, CDR1 is MDHEN and CDR2 SYDVKM.

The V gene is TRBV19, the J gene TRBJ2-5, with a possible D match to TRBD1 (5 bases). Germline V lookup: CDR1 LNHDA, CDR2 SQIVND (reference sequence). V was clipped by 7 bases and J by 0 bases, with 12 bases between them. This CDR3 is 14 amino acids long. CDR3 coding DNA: TGTGCCAGTAAGGGTGTGACAGACCAAGAGACCCAGTACTTC. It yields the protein CASKGVTDQETQYF.

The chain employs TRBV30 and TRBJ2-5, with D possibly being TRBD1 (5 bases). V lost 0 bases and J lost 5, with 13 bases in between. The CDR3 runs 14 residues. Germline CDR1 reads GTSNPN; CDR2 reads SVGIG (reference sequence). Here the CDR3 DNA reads TGTGCCTGGAGTGTACTCCCCGCAGGGGAGACCCAGTACTTC. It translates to CAWSVLPAGETQYF.

CDR3 in DNA: TGTGCCAGCACAGCACAGACTAATTCACCCCTCCACTTT. Encoded protein: CASTAQTNSPLHF. The chain recombines TRBV6-6 with TRBJ1-6; no firm D call. The CDR3 totals 13 residues. Per germline, CDR1 MNHNY and CDR2 SVGAGI (reference sequence). V was clipped by 7 bases and J by 6 bases, with 10 bases between them.

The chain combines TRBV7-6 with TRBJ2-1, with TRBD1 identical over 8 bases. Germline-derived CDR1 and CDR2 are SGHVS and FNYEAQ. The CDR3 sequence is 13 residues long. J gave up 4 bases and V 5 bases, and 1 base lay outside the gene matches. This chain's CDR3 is CASSRDRYNEQFF. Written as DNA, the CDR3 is TGTGCCAGCAGCCGGGACAGGTACAATGAGCAGTTCTTC.

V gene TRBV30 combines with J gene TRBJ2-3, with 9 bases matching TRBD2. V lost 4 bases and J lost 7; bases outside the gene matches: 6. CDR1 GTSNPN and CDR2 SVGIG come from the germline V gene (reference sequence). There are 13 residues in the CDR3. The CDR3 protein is CAWTVSGGNTQYF. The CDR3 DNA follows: TGTGCCTGGACGGTTAGCGGGGGAAATACGCAGTATTTT.

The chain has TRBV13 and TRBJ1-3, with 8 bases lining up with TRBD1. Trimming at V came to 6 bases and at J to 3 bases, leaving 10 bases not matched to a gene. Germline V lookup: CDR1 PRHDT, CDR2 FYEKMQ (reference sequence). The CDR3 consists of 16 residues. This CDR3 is CASRRRRQGSGNTIYF. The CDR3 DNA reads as TGTGCCAGCAGGAGACGGCGACAGGGGAGTGGAAACACCATATATTTT.

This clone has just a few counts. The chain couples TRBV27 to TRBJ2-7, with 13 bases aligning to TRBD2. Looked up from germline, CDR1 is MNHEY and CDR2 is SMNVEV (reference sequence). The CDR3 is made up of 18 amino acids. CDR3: CARLPHLLGLAGVEEQYF. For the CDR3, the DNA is TGTGCACGCCTACCCCACCTCCTCGGACTAGCGGGAGTGGAGGAGCAGTACTTC.

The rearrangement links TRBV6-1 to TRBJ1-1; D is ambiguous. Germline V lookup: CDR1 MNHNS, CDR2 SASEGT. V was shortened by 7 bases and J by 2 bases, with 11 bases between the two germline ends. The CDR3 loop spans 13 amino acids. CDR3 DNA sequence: TGTGCCAGCACCCTGCACAAAAACACTGAAGCTTTCTTT. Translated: CASTLHKNTEAFF.

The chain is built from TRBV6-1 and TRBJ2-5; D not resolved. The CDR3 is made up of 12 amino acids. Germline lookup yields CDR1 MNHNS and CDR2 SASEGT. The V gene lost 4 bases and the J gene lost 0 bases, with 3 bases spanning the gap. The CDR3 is CASSVNQETQYF. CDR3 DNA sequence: TGTGCCAGCAGTGTTAACCAAGAGACCCAGTACTTC.

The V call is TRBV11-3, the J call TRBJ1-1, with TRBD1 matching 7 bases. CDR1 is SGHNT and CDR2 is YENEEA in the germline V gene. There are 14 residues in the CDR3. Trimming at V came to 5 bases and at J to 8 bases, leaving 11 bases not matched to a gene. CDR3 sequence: CASSPRTGSAEAFF. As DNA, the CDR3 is TGTGCCAGCAGCCCTAGGACAGGCTCAGCGGAAGCTTTCTTT.